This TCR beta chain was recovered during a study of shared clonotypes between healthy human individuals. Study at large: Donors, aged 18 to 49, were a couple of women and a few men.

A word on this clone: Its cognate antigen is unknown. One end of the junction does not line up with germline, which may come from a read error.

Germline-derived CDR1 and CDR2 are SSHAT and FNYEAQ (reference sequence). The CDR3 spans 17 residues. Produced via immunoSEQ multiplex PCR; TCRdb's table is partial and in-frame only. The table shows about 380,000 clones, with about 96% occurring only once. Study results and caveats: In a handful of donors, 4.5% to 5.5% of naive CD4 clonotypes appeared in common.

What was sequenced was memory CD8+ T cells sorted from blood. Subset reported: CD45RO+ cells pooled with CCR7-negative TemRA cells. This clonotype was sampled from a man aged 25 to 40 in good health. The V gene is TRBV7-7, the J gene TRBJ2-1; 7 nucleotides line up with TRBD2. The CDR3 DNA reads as TGTGCTAGCAGCCCCCGACTAGCCCAGGCGACATTGAATGAGCAGTTCTTC. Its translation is CASSPRLAQATLNEQFF.